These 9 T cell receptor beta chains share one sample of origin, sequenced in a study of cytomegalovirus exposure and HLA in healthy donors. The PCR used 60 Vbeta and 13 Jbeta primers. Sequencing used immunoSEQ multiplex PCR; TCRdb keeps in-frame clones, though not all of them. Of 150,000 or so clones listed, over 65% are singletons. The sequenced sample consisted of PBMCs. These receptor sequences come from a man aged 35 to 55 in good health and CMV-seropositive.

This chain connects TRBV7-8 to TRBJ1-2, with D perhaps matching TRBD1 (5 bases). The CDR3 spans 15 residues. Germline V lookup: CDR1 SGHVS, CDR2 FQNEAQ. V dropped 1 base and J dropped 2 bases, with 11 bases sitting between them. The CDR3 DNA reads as TGTGCCAGCAGCTTAGGACAGATGATCAACTATGGCTACACCTTC. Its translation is CASSLGQMINYGYTF.

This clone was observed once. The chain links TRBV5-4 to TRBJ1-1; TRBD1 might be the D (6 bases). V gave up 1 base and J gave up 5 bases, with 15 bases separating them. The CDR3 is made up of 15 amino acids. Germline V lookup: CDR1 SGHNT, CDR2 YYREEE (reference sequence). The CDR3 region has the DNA TGTGCCAGCAGCTTGCCGGTAGGGGGTGGGACTGAAGCTTTCTTT. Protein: CASSLPVGGGTEAFF.

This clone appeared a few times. The CDR3 region is CASSLRSGGDYGYTF. The CDR3 DNA follows: TGTGCCAGCAGCTTGAGGAGCGGCGGGGACTATGGCTACACCTTC. This sequence joins TRBV5-5 and TRBJ1-2, with no clear D. Per the germline V gene, CDR1 is SGHKS and CDR2 is YYEKEE (reference sequence). This CDR3 spans 15 amino acids. V lost 1 base and J lost 3, with 13 bases in between.

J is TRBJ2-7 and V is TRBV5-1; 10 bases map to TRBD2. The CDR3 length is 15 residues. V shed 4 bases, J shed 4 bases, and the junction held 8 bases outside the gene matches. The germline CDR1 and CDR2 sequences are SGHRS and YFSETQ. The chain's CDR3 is CASSAGTSEGYEQYF. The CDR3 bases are TGCGCCAGCAGCGCCGGGACTAGCGAGGGTTACGAGCAGTACTTC.

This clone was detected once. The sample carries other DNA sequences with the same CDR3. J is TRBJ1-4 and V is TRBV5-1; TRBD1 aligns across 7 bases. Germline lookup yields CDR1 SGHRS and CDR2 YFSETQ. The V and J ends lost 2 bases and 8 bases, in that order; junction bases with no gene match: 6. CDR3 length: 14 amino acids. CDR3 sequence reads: CASSLRTGDEKLFF. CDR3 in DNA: TGCGCCAGCAGCTTACGAACAGGGGACGAAAAACTGTTTTTT.

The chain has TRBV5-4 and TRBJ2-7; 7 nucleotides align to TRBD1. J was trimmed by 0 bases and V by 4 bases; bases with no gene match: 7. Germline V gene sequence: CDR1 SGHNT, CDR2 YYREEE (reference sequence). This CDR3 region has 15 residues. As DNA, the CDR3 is TGTGCCAGCAGCCCCGGACAGGAGAGCTCCTACGAGCAGTACTTC. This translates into CASSPGQESSYEQYF.

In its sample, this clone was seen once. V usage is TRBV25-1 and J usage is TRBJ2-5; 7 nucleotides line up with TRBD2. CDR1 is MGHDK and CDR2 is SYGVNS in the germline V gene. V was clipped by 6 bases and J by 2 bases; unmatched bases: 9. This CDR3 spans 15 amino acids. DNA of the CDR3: TGTGCCAGCAGAACCCCGGGGGGAACTCAAGAGACCCAGTACTTC. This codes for CASRTPGGTQETQYF.

CDR3 sequence: CATRGQGYNTGELFF. The CDR3 DNA is TGTGCCACGCGGGGGCAGGGATACAACACCGGGGAGCTGTTTTTT. The V and J genes are TRBV19 and TRBJ2-2; the D gene is possibly TRBD2 (7 bases). In germline, CDR1 is LNHDA, CDR2 SQIVND (reference sequence). The CDR3 has 15 residues. Trimming removed 10 bases at V and 2 bases at J, with 17 bases between.

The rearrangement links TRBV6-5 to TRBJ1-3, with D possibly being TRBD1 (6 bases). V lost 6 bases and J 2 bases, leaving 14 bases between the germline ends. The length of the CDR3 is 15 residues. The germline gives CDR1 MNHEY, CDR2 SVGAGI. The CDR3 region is CASSPDWTAGNTIYF. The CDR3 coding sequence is TGTGCCAGCAGCCCGGATTGGACAGCTGGAAACACCATATATTTT.